The clone carrying this T cell receptor (beta chain) came up a few times. Its antigen is currently unknown. A sample-barcoded 5' primer and a J-beta primer mix were used in a second PCR of roughly 7 to 12 cycles. Via MiXCR, TCRdb re-called the 5' RACE reads, giving one row per CDR3 protein. The sample contains some 640,000 distinct CDR3 sequences, under 30% of which appear only once. This entry belongs to a study of blood T cells in healthy people across ages. Study background: There was about one barcoded beta molecule captured by template switching per two T cells.

Germline values: CDR1 SGHKS, CDR2 YYEKEE (reference sequence). The V and J ends lost 1 base and 6 bases, in that order; junction bases with no gene match: 6. CDR3 length equals 15 residues. General study findings and limits: The authors considered diversity estimates from one million T cells to be underestimates. A strong correlation was seen between TCR beta diversity and naive T cell percentage.

The TCR was taken from a woman of 80 years or more in good health. The J gene is TRBJ1-2, the V gene TRBV5-5; 10 nucleotides line up with TRBD1. The sequenced material came from blood. Here the CDR3 DNA reads TGTGCCAGCAGCTTGAGACAGGGGGCGGTTGATGGCTACACCTTC. This sequence encodes CASSLRQGAVDGYTF.